The 21 T cell receptor beta chains below were found in one sample sequenced in a study of a mutant IDH1 vaccine in newly diagnosed glioma. The repertoire was sequenced with immunoSEQ multiplex PCR; TCRdb's copy has only in-frame clones and lacks some. The data show about 54,000 clones, around 80% seen once. These TCRs' antigens remain unknown. Time point indicated: week 35, safety follow-up. Each dose delivered 300 ug of mutant IDH1 20-mer peptide subcutaneously with imiquimod. Source: PBMCs, taken from a glioma patient whose treatment included an IDH1 peptide vaccine. These receptors were taken from a woman aged 18-29 years with glioma.

The chain uses TRBV14 and TRBJ2-3; TRBD2 matches at 7 bases. Germline V lookup: CDR1 SGHDN, CDR2 FVKESK. With 4 bases clipped from V and 2 bases from J, the junction kept 6 bases outside the gene matches. This CDR3 region has 15 residues. The CDR3 region is CASSPGAGLTDTQYF. DNA for the CDR3: TGTGCCAGCAGCCCTGGAGCGGGACTCACAGATACGCAGTATTTT.

The table lists this clone with a count of one. The chain joins TRBV9 to TRBJ2-2; 12 bases align to TRBD2. The ends lost 0 bases at V and 5 bases at J; junction bases unmatched: 5. The CDR3 sequence is 17 residues long. Per the germline V gene, CDR1 is SGDLS and CDR2 is YYNGEE. Here the CDR3 DNA reads TGTGCCAGCAGCGTAGCTAGCGGGGGGGCCCATACCGGGGAGCTGTTTTTT. Amino acid sequence: CASSVASGGAHTGELFF.

The chain joins TRBV7-9 to TRBJ2-1, with TRBD2 matching over 9 bases. Germline-derived CDR1 and CDR2 are SEHNR and FQNEAQ (reference sequence). The CDR3 extends over 15 amino acids. V lost 1 base to trimming and J lost 8 bases; unmatched junction nucleotides: 6. The CDR3 sequence: CASSLVSGSADEQFF. CDR3 in DNA: TGTGCCAGCAGCTTAGTTAGCGGGAGTGCGGATGAGCAGTTCTTC.

This clone is termed medium-sized. The chain joins TRBV7-2 to TRBJ1-2; D remains ambiguous. Trimming took 1 base from V and 3 from J, leaving 9 bases between them. Germline V lookup: CDR1 SGHTA, CDR2 FQGNSA. The CDR3 extends over 14 amino acids. CDR3 DNA: TGTGCCAGCAGCTTAGGGAAGGCATACTATGGCTACACCTTC. Residues: CASSLGKAYYGYTF.

CDR3 DNA sequence: TGCGCCAGCAGCCTCGGGACCCCCCTAGCGTCCGGGGAGCTGTTTTTT. This gives the protein CASSLGTPLASGELFF. V usage is TRBV5-1 and J usage is TRBJ2-2; possible D gene TRBD2, 6 bases. Germline V gene lookup returns CDR1 SGHRS and CDR2 YFSETQ. Trimming removed 4 bases at V and 6 bases at J, with 19 bases between. The CDR3 has 16 residues.

V and J are TRBV5-1 and TRBJ2-7; TRBD2 aligns across 14 bases. J gave up 7 bases and V 0 bases, and 3 bases lay outside the gene matches. This CDR3 has 15 residues. Germline V CDR1 and CDR2: SGHRS, YFSETQ. The DNA for the CDR3 is TGCGCCAGCAGCTTGGGACTAGCGGGAGGGAGGGAGCAGTACTTC. It specifies CASSLGLAGGREQYF. Variable domain in full (rest from reference TRBV5-1 and TRBJ2-7): KAGVTQTPRYLIKTRGQQVTLSCSPISGHRSVSWYQQTPGQGLQFLFEYFSETQRNKGNFPGRFSGRQFSNSRSEMNVSTLELGDSALYLCASSLGLAGGREQYFGPGTRLTVT.

The chain employs TRBV5-1 and TRBJ2-1, with D perhaps matching TRBD1 (7 bases). Trimming left V 4 bases short and J 3 bases short, with 17 bases between. This CDR3 comprises 16 residues. CDR1 and CDR2 from the germline V gene are SGHRS and YFSETQ. CDR3: CASSRNGGGYYNEQFF. The CDR3 nucleotides are TGCGCCAGCAGCCGGAATGGAGGGGGCTACTACAATGAGCAGTTCTTC.

The chain carries TRBV4-1 and TRBJ2-7; 8 bases are a match to TRBD2. V lost 1 base, J lost 3 bases, and 11 bases stayed unmatched. The CDR3 is 17 residues long. CDR1 is MGHRA and CDR2 is YSYEKL in the germline V gene. As DNA, the CDR3 is TGCGCCAGCAGCCAAGCGACTAGCGAGGAGTTCTTCTACGAGCAGTACTTC. It codes for CASSQATSEEFFYEQYF.

The rearrangement links TRBV25-1 to TRBJ1-1, with D possibly matching TRBD1 (6 bases). Trimming removed 7 bases from V and 11 bases from J, with 17 bases in between. The V gene's germline CDR1 is MGHDK and CDR2 SYGVNS. The CDR3 is 12 amino acids. Here the CDR3 reads CASTTKGGAAFF. The DNA of the CDR3 is TGTGCCAGCACTACCAAGGGGGGAGCGGCTTTCTTT. The whole variable domain, filled in from reference TRBV25-1 and TRBJ1-1, reads EADIYQTPRYLVIGTGKKITLECSQTMGHDKMYWYQQDPGMELHLIHYSYGVNSTEKGDLSSESTVSRIRTEHFPLTLESARPSHTSQYLCASTTKGGAAFFGQGTRLTVV.

DNA of the CDR3: TGCGCCAGCAGCCTCGACATGTTTAATTCACCCCTCCACTTT. Residues: CASSLDMFNSPLHF. The chain links TRBV5-1 to TRBJ1-6; the D is unclear. The ends were cut back, 4 bases at V and 6 bases at J, with 11 bases in the middle. The CDR3 runs 14 residues. Germline V gene lookup returns CDR1 SGHRS and CDR2 YFSETQ.

The chain employs TRBV9 and TRBJ1-6, with D perhaps TRBD1 (6 bases). Germline V gene sequence: CDR1 SGDLS, CDR2 YYNGEE. V was pared by 0 bases and J by 13 bases, with 17 bases between. This CDR3 is 15 amino acids long. CDR3 sequence: CASSVEGGKLSPLHF. The CDR3 nucleotides read TGTGCCAGCAGCGTAGAGGGGGGTAAGCTATCGCCCCTCCACTTT.

The rearrangement joins TRBV6-1 to TRBJ2-7, with TRBD1 matching over 7 bases. The germline CDR1 and CDR2 sequences are MNHNS and SASEGT. The CDR3 has 14 residues. V lost 4 bases, J lost 4 bases, and 7 bases stayed unmatched. The CDR3 loop is CASSGRQGRYEQYF. DNA for the CDR3: TGTGCCAGCAGTGGGCGACAGGGAAGGTACGAGCAGTACTTC.

The V gene is TRBV9, the J gene TRBJ2-7, with D perhaps TRBD2 (6 bases). From germline, CDR1 is SGDLS and CDR2 YYNGEE. The ends were cut back, 0 bases at V and 3 bases at J, with 10 bases in the middle. The CDR3 consists of 14 residues. CDR3 protein: CASSVAGRGYEQYF. The CDR3 DNA sequence: TGTGCCAGCAGCGTAGCTGGGCGGGGCTACGAGCAGTACTTC. Complete variable domain (other parts from reference TRBV9 and TRBJ2-7): DSGVTQTPKHLITATGQRVTLRCSPRSGDLSVYWYQQSLDQGLQFLIQYYNGEERAKGNILERFSAQQFPDLHSELNLSSLELGDSALYFCASSVAGRGYEQYFGPGTRLTVT.

This clone appeared a few times. The chain carries TRBV29-1 and TRBJ1-1; the D gene is possibly TRBD1 (6 bases). The V gene's germline CDR1 is SQVTM and CDR2 ANQGSEA. The germline V and J ends were trimmed by 4 bases and 5 bases, with 14 bases remaining between them. The CDR3 sequence is 13 residues long. The CDR3 coding sequence is TGCAGCGTTGGGGCGGGGGGCGGAACTGAAGCTTTCTTT. The encoded protein is CSVGAGGGTEAFF.

J is TRBJ1-2 and V is TRBV9; the D is unclear. The length of the CDR3 is 13 residues. V lost 0 bases, J lost 0 bases, and 3 bases lay in between. CDR1 is SGDLS and CDR2 is YYNGEE in the germline V gene. The CDR3 loop is CASSVGTNYGYTF. The CDR3 DNA sequence: TGTGCCAGCAGCGTAGGGACTAACTATGGCTACACCTTC.

The V and J genes are TRBV27 and TRBJ1-1; TRBD1 is a possible D gene (6 bases). Germline V gene data show CDR1 as MNHEY and CDR2 as SMNVEV (reference sequence). V was trimmed by 2 bases and J by 1 base, leaving 8 bases between them. This CDR3 contains 14 residues. CDR3: CASSLVRGNTEAFF. The CDR3 DNA is TGTGCCAGCAGTTTAGTCAGGGGGAACACTGAAGCTTTCTTT.

V gene TRBV5-8 combines with J gene TRBJ1-4; 7 bases line up with TRBD1. The germline gives CDR1 SGHTS, CDR2 YDEGEE. The CDR3 loop spans 18 amino acids. Trimming at V came to 3 bases and at J to 7 bases, leaving 18 bases not matched to a gene. CDR3 sequence: CASSWSTGRPVASEKLFF. As DNA, the CDR3 is TGTGCCAGCAGCTGGTCGACAGGGAGGCCCGTTGCGAGTGAAAAACTGTTTTTT.

J is TRBJ2-1 and V is TRBV7-2; TRBD2 matches at 12 bases. Germline CDR1 reads SGHTA; CDR2 reads FQGNSA. The CDR3 contains 18 residues. V gave up 5 bases and J gave up 9 bases; unmatched junction bases: 17. The CDR3 region has the DNA TGTGCCAGCAGCCTCCTCACTAGCGGGGGGTTCATGATCCGTGAGCAGTTCTTC. Protein sequence: CASSLLTSGGFMIREQFF.

V usage is TRBV6-1 and J usage is TRBJ1-2; D might be TRBD1 (5 bases). This CDR3 is 14 amino acids long. The germline V gene has CDR1 MNHNS and CDR2 SASEGT. V was cut by 5 bases and J by 4 bases, with 14 bases left in between. CDR3 bases: TGTGCCAGCAGTCCGACAGACCTATCCTATGGCTACACCTTC. Amino acid sequence: CASSPTDLSYGYTF.

The chain carries TRBV5-1 and TRBJ2-5; D tentatively reads TRBD1 or TRBD2 (5 bases each). Germline V gene data show CDR1 as SGHRS and CDR2 as YFSETQ. V was clipped by 5 bases and J by 5 bases, with 16 bases between them. The CDR3 runs to 14 residues. Written as DNA, the CDR3 is TGCGCCAGCAGGAGGGCCGTAGGGGCCGAGACCCAGTACTTC. Amino acid sequence: CASRRAVGAETQYF. Full variable domain (outside the CDR3, taken from reference TRBV5-1 and TRBJ2-5): KAGVTQTPRYLIKTRGQQVTLSCSPISGHRSVSWYQQTPGQGLQFLFEYFSETQRNKGNFPGRFSGRQFSNSRSEMNVSTLELGDSALYLCASRRAVGAETQYFGPGTRLLVL.

J is TRBJ2-7 and V is TRBV7-2, with D uncertain. The CDR3 has 15 amino acids. CDR1 is SGHTA and CDR2 is FQGNSA in the germline V gene. V was clipped by 3 bases and J by 0 bases, with 12 bases between them. DNA for the CDR3: TGTGCCAGCAGCTTCAATTCCCGGAGCTCCTACGAGCAGTACTTC. This sequence encodes CASSFNSRSSYEQYF.